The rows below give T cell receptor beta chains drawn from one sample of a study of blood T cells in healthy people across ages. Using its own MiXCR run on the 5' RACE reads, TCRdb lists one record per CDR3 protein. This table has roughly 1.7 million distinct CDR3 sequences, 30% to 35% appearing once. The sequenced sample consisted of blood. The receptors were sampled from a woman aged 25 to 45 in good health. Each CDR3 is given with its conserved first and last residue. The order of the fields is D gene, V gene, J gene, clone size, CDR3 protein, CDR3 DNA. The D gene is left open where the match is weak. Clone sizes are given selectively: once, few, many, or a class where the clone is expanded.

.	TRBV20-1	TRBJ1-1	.	CSARVPLGDTEAFF	TGCAGTGCTAGAGTCCCCCTAGGGGACACTGAAGCTTTCTTT
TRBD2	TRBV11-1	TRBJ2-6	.	CASSPDFGITTGGDAAGANVLTF	TGTGCCAGCAGCCCCGACTTTGGGATCACGACGGGAGGGGACGCGGCTGGGGCCAACGTCCTGACTTTC
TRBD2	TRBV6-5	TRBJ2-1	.	CASSRGRGGTYNEQFF	TGTGCCAGCAGTCGGGGCCGCGGGGGGACATACAATGAGCAGTTCTTC
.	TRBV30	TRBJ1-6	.	CAWSGQYNSPLHF	TGTGCCTGGAGTGGGCAGTATAATTCACCCCTCCACTTT
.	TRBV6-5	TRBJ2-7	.	CASSGGTARGEQYF	TGTGCCAGCAGTGGAGGGACGGCCCGAGGCGAGCAGTACTTC
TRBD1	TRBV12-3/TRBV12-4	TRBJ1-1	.	CASSFRTGSGDTEAFF	TGTGCCAGCAGTTTTCGGACAGGGAGTGGAGACACTGAAGCTTTCTTT
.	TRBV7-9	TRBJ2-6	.	CASSLEGHFSGANVLTF	TGTGCCAGCAGCTTAGAGGGGCACTTCTCTGGGGCCAACGTCCTGACTTTC
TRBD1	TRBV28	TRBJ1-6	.	CASREPGQGYNSPLHF	TGTGCCAGCAGGGAACCGGGACAGGGGTATAATTCACCCCTCCACTTT
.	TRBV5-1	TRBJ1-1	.	CASSSGTRSTEAFF	TGCGCCAGCAGCTCAGGGACCCGGAGTACTGAAGCTTTCTTT
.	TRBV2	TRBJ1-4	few	CASTQTRSEAEKLFF	TGTGCCAGCACCCAAACCAGGTCAGAGGCGGAAAAACTGTTTTTT
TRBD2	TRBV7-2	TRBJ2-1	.	CAGSPLAGAYNEQFF	TGTGCCGGCAGCCCCCTAGCGGGGGCTTACAATGAGCAGTTCTTC
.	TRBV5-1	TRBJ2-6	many	CASSLKTSTGANVLTF	TGCGCCAGCAGCTTGAAGACATCTACCGGGGCCAACGTCCTGACTTTC
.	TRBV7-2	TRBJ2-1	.	CASSWRPAYNEQFF	TGTGCCAGCAGCTGGCGTCCGGCTTACAATGAGCAGTTCTTC
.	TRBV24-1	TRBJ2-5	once	CATSDPQGGRYGGMETQYF	TGTGCCACCAGTGACCCCCAGGGGGGCCGCTACGGGGGTATGGAGACCCAGTACTTC
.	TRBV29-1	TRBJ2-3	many	CSVAGQNTDTQYF	TGCAGCGTCGCGGGACAGAACACAGATACGCAGTATTTT
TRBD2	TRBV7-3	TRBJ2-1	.	CASSLSSGIYNEQFF	TGTGCCAGCAGCTTAAGTAGCGGGATCTACAATGAGCAGTTCTTC
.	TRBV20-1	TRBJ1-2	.	CRARVGDVLNYGYTF	TGCAGGGCTAGAGTAGGGGATGTCCTTAACTATGGCTACACCTTC
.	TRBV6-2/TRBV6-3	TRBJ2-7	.	CASIFGGSAYEQYF	TGTGCCAGCATTTTCGGAGGGAGTGCTTACGAGCAGTACTTC
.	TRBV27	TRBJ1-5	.	CASSLKASGRSNQPQHF	TGTGCCAGCAGTTTAAAGGCCTCAGGGCGTAGCAATCAGCCCCAGCATTTT
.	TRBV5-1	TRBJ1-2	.	CASSLKPGGQNGYTF	TGCGCCAGCAGCTTAAAACCGGGAGGCCAAAATGGCTACACCTTC
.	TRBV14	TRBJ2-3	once	CASSHPPADRADTQYF	TGTGCCAGCAGCCACCCCCCAGCGGACCGCGCAGATACGCAGTATTTT
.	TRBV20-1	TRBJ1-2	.	CSAPPQGRNGYTF	TGCAGTGCCCCCCCGCAGGGGCGAAATGGCTACACCTTC
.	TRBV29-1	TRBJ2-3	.	CSVEARLYYPTDARYF	TGCAGCGTTGAAGCGAGACTATATTACCCCACAGATGCGCGGTATTTT
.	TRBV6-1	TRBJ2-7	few	CASRMSSYEQYF	TGTGCCAGCAGAATGAGCTCCTACGAGCAGTACTTC
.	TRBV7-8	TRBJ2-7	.	CASIPDTSYEQYF	TGTGCCAGCATCCCGGACACTTCCTACGAGCAGTACTTC
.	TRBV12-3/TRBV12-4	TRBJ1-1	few	CASSLSSVTEAFF	TGTGCCAGCAGTTTGAGCAGTGTCACTGAAGCTTTCTTT
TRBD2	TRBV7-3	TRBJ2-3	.	CASSPNPLAGDDTQYF	TGTGCCAGCAGCCCAAACCCCCTAGCGGGGGACGATACGCAGTATTTT
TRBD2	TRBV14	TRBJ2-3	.	CASSAGLAGQTDTQYF	TGTGCCAGCAGCGCCGGACTAGCGGGGCAGACAGATACGCAGTATTTT
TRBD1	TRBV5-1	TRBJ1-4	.	CASRDRMNEKLFF	TGCGCCAGCAGGGACAGGATGAATGAAAAACTGTTTTTT
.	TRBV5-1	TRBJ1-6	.	CASSLSVQGGTEDFF	TGCGCCAGCAGCTTGTCTGTACAGGGCGGCACTGAAGATTTCTTT
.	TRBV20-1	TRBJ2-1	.	CSAMGPQFF	TGCAGTGCGATGGGACCGCAGTTCTTC
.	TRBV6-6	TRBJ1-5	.	CASSSEGLGNQPQHF	TGTGCCAGCAGTTCGGAGGGGCTGGGCAATCAGCCCCAGCATTTT
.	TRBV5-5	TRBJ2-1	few	CASSLIAPTLRALNEQFF	TGTGCCAGCAGCTTAATAGCGCCTACCCTCAGGGCCCTCAATGAGCAGTTCTTC
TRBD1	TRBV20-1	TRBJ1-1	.	CSARATGAMNTEAFF	TGCAGTGCTAGAGCTACAGGGGCCATGAACACTGAAGCTTTCTTT
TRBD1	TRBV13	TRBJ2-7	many	CASSSTGGTGDSYEQYF	TGTGCCAGCAGCTCAACGGGGGGGACAGGGGACTCCTACGAGCAGTACTTC
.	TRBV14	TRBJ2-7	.	CASSGLGQSYEQYF	TGTGCCAGCAGCGGGTTAGGACAGTCCTACGAGCAGTACTTC
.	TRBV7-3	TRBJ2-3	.	CASSFSPSGGPLSTDTQYF	TGTGCCAGCAGCTTTTCCCCCTCCGGGGGGCCCTTAAGCACAGATACGCAGTATTTT
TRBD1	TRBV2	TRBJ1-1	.	CASMMDRLNTEAFF	TGTGCCAGCATGATGGACAGGTTGAACACTGAAGCTTTCTTT
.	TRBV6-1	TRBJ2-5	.	CASSEALGTGSPLETQYF	TGTGCCAGCAGTGAAGCGCTGGGTACAGGGTCCCCCTTGGAGACCCAGTACTTC
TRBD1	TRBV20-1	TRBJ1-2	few	CSARGQGENGYTF	TGCAGTGCTAGAGGACAGGGTGAAAATGGCTACACCTTC
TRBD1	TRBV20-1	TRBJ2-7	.	CSARRSGQGYEQYF	TGCAGTGCTAGACGGTCGGGACAGGGTTACGAGCAGTACTTC
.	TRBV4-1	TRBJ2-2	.	CASSQVRGIGELFF	TGCGCCAGCAGCCAAGTTCGGGGGATCGGGGAGCTGTTTTTT
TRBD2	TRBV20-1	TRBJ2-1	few	CSARDGAGGVNEQFF	TGCAGTGCTAGAGATGGAGCGGGAGGGGTGAATGAGCAGTTCTTC
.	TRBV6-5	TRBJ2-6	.	CASRKAGNVRTF	TGTGCCAGCAGAAAAGCAGGGAACGTCCGGACTTTC
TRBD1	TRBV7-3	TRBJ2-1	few	CASSLGTVYYNEQFF	TGTGCCAGCAGCTTAGGGACAGTGTACTACAATGAGCAGTTCTTC
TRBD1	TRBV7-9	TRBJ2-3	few	CASYATGQLTDTQYF	TGTGCCAGCTACGCGACAGGGCAACTCACAGATACGCAGTATTTT
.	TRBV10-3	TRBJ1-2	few	CAISEVTDANYGYTF	TGTGCCATCAGTGAGGTCACCGACGCTAACTATGGCTACACCTTC
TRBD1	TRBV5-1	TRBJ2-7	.	CASTISGTGNEQYF	TGCGCCAGCACCATCTCCGGGACAGGGAACGAGCAGTACTTC
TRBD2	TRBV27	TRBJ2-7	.	CASSRLAGYEQYF	TGTGCCAGCAGTCGACTAGCGGGCTACGAGCAGTACTTC
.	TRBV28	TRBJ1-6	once	CASTSLGDRGAYNSPLHF	TGCGCCAGCACCTCCTTAGGGGACCGGGGGGCCTATAATTCACCCCTCCACTTT
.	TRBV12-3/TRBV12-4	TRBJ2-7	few	CASSLNLKYEQYF	TGTGCCAGCAGTTTAAACCTAAAATACGAGCAGTACTTC
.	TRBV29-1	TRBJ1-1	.	CSVEWPRNTEAFF	TGCAGCGTTGAATGGCCTAGGAACACTGAAGCTTTCTTT
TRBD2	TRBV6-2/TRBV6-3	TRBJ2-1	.	CASSGLAGGGSYNEQFF	TGTGCCAGCAGTGGACTAGCGGGGGGCGGCTCCTACAATGAGCAGTTCTTC
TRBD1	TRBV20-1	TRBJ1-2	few	CSARDEGGAFGYTF	TGCAGTGCTAGAGATGAAGGGGGCGCGTTTGGCTACACCTTC
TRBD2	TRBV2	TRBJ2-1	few	CASREGLARRSYNEQFF	TGTGCCAGCAGAGAGGGACTAGCGAGACGCTCCTACAATGAGCAGTTCTTC
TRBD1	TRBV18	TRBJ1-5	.	CASSPRQGQPQHF	TGTGCCAGTTCACCACGACAGGGTCAGCCCCAGCATTTT
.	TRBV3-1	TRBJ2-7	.	CASSQDSEAGQLYEQYF	TGTGCCAGCAGCCAAGATTCAGAGGCAGGCCAACTCTACGAGCAGTACTTC
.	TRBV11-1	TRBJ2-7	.	CASSLEFPRDEQYF	TGTGCCAGCAGCTTAGAATTTCCAAGGGACGAGCAGTACTTC